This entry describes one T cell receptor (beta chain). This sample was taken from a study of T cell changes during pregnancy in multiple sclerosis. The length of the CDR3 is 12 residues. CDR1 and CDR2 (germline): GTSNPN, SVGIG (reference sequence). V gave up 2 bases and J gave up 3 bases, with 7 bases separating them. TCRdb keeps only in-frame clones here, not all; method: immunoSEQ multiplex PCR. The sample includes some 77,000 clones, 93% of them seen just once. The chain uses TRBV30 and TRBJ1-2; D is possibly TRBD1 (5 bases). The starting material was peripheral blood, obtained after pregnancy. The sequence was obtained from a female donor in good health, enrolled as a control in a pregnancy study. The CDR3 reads CAWSPTDYGYTF. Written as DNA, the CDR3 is TGTGCCTGGAGTCCGACAGACTATGGCTACACCTTC.